Each of the 18 T cell receptor beta chains below was sequenced from the same sample in a study of a mutant IDH1 vaccine in newly diagnosed glioma. No cognate antigen is known for these TCRs. The method was immunoSEQ multiplex PCR; TCRdb's version includes in-frame clones alone and lacks a portion of them. The sample includes tens of thousands of clones, roughly four fifths of them seen just once. Time point defined: week 47, end of study. Alongside topical imiquimod, each dose of vaccine comprised 300 ug of mutant IDH1 20-mer peptide. Material: PBMCs, obtained from a glioma patient whose treatment included an IDH1 peptide vaccine. All receptors come from a woman in her fifties or sixties with glioma.

This chain joins TRBV27 and TRBJ1-4, with 8 positions matching TRBD1. The J segment lost 3 bases and the V segment lost 3 bases, leaving 3 bases of the junction unmatched. The CDR3 runs to 15 residues. CDR1 and CDR2 from the germline V gene are MNHEY and SMNVEV (reference sequence). This chain's CDR3 is CASSFMDRANEKLFF. For the CDR3, the DNA is TGTGCCAGCAGTTTCATGGACAGGGCTAATGAAAAACTGTTTTTT.

The chain uses TRBV25-1 and TRBJ1-2; TRBD1 matches 9 bases. Germline CDR1 is MGHDK and CDR2 is SYGVNS. V lost 2 bases, J lost 5 bases, and 6 bases stayed unmatched. This CDR3 is built from 15 residues. The CDR3 loop is CASSEDGTGLYGYTF. CDR3 DNA: TGTGCCAGCAGTGAAGATGGGACAGGGTTATATGGCTACACCTTC.

This clone appeared once. The rearrangement joins TRBV19 to TRBJ1-1; D is ambiguous. V lost 11 bases and J 3 bases, leaving 10 bases between the germline ends. Germline CDR1 reads LNHDA; CDR2 reads SQIVND (reference sequence). CDR3 size: 11 residues. DNA of the CDR3: TGTGCCGTAGGGAGGTACACTGAAGCTTTCTTT. Translated, it gives CAVGRYTEAFF. Based on the CDR3 plus reference TRBV19 and TRBJ1-1, the full variable domain is DGGITQSPKYLFRKEGQNVTLSCEQNLNHDAMYWYRQDPGQGLRLIYYSQIVNDFQKGDIAEGYSVSREKKESFPLTVTSAQKNPTAFYLCAVGRYTEAFFGQGTRLTVV.

The chain couples TRBV4-2 to TRBJ2-2; D remains ambiguous. This CDR3 is 14 amino acids long. Germline loops: CDR1 LGHNA, CDR2 YNFKEQ. Trimming took 1 base from V and 2 from J, leaving 5 bases between them. The chain's CDR3 is CASSQVLNTGELFF. Here the CDR3 DNA reads TGTGCCAGCAGCCAAGTTCTAAACACCGGGGAGCTGTTTTTT.

This clone occurred once. The V call is TRBV5-1, the J call TRBJ1-4; TRBD1 might be the D (6 bases). V was cut by 3 bases and J by 1 base, with 7 bases left in between. Germline V gene data show CDR1 as SGHRS and CDR2 as YFSETQ. The CDR3 is 14 residues long. CDR3: CASSSTGTNEKLFF. In DNA, the CDR3 is TGCGCCAGCAGCTCGACAGGAACTAATGAAAAACTGTTTTTT.

The chain is built from TRBV28 and TRBJ1-5, with a possible D match to TRBD1 (5 bases). Trimming took off 1 base at V and 3 bases at J, with 10 bases between the two ends. There are 15 residues in the CDR3. Looked up from germline, CDR1 is MDHEN and CDR2 is SYDVKM. The CDR3 nucleotides are TGTGCCAGCAGTTTATCGGGACGGAACAATCAGCCCCAGCATTTT. Residues: CASSLSGRNNQPQHF.

This clone is labeled as medium-sized. V and J are TRBV29-1 and TRBJ1-1; no clear D. This CDR3 is 14 amino acids long. Trimming took 1 base from V and 1 from J, leaving 10 bases between them. Germline V gene data show CDR1 as SQVTM and CDR2 as ANQGSEA. CDR3 bases: TGCAGCGTTGAAGGAAGTGCACGGAACACTGAAGCTTTCTTT. This gives the protein CSVEGSARNTEAFF. Supplemented by reference TRBV29-1 and TRBJ1-1, the full variable domain reads SAVISQKPSRDICQRGTSLTIQCQVDSQVTMMFWYRQQPGQSLTLIATANQGSEATYESGFVIDKFPISRPNLTFSTLTVSNMSPEDSSIYLCSVEGSARNTEAFFGQGTRLTVV.

This clone showed up just a few times. The chain is built from TRBV7-9 and TRBJ1-1; unclear D gene. The CDR3 runs 15 residues. V shed 1 base and J shed 0 bases, with 9 bases lying between them. In germline, CDR1 is SEHNR, CDR2 FQNEAQ (reference sequence). The CDR3 nucleotides read TGTGCCAGCAGCTTAGGAGGGAACATGAACACTGAAGCTTTCTTT. Translation: CASSLGGNMNTEAFF. Full variable domain (outside the CDR3, taken from reference TRBV7-9 and TRBJ1-1): DTGVSQNPRHKITKRGQNVTFRCDPISEHNRLYWYRQTLGQGPEFLTYFQNEAQLEKSRLLSDRFSAERPKGSFSTLEIQRTEQGDSAMYLCASSLGGNMNTEAFFGQGTRLTVV.

The chain links TRBV27 to TRBJ1-5, with a weak D call TRBD1 (6 bases). The CDR3 covers 16 residues. CDR1 MNHEY and CDR2 SMNVEV come from the germline V gene (reference sequence). V was trimmed by 8 bases and J by 6 bases, leaving 23 bases between them. The CDR3 spells CASRGADGGAGQPQHF. CDR3 bases: TGTGCCAGCCGGGGGGCTGACGGGGGGGCTGGTCAGCCCCAGCATTTT.

V and J are TRBV5-3 and TRBJ2-7, with unresolved D. TRBV5-3 is marked as an open reading frame, function uncertain. The CDR3 is 13 amino acids. Trimming shortened V by 1 base and J by 4 bases, and 9 bases separated the two germline ends. CDR3 coding DNA: TGTGCCAGAAGCTTGCTTTGTGGGTACGAGCAGTACTTC. This gives the protein CARSLLCGYEQYF.

This clone was observed a few times. The J gene is TRBJ1-2, the V gene TRBV2, with 9 nucleotides matching TRBD1. Germline CDR1 is SNHLY and CDR2 is FYNNEI. This CDR3 spans 14 amino acids. J gave up 3 bases and V 6 bases, and 5 bases lay outside the gene matches. The CDR3 nucleotides read TGTGCCAGCAGCCTGGACAGGGGTGACTATGGCTACACCTTC. It encodes CASSLDRGDYGYTF.

In DNA, the CDR3 is TGTGCCATCAGTGTCTCTTCCGGGACCCAACTATATGGCTACACCTTC. Its protein product is CAISVSSGTQLYGYTF. This sequence joins TRBV10-3 and TRBJ1-2; tentatively, D is TRBD1 (5 bases). Germline V lookup: CDR1 ENHRY, CDR2 SYGVKD. Trimming left V 4 bases short and J 5 bases short, with 20 bases between. CDR3 length equals 16 residues.

This chain joins TRBV19 and TRBJ1-5; 9 nucleotides match TRBD1. This CDR3 has 15 residues. With V trimmed by 0 bases and J by 4 bases, 1 base remained unmatched. CDR1 LNHDA and CDR2 SQIVND come from the germline V gene (reference sequence). CDR3 sequence reads: CASSIEGQGNQPQHF. The CDR3 coding sequence is TGTGCCAGTAGTATAGAGGGACAGGGAAATCAGCCCCAGCATTTT.

The chain links TRBV5-1 to TRBJ2-1; unclear D gene. The CDR3 loop spans 13 amino acids. Germline loops: CDR1 SGHRS, CDR2 YFSETQ. V was cut by 0 bases and J by 6 bases, with 7 bases left in between. CDR3 protein: CASSLGNRNEQFF. The CDR3 DNA reads TGCGCCAGCAGCTTGGGAAACCGCAATGAGCAGTTCTTC.

This rearrangement joins TRBV6-5 to TRBJ2-7; the match to TRBD2 covers 7 bases. J lost 6 bases, V lost 5 bases, and 10 bases had no gene match. This CDR3 is 14 amino acids long. Looked up from germline, CDR1 is MNHEY and CDR2 is SVGAGI. The CDR3 loop is CASSRDGGSREQYF. In DNA, the CDR3 is TGTGCCAGCAGTCGGGACGGGGGGTCCCGCGAGCAGTACTTC.

The rearrangement links TRBV7-9 to TRBJ1-1, with 10 bases lining up with TRBD1. The CDR3 consists of 14 residues. Germline CDR1 and CDR2: SEHNR and FQNEAQ (reference sequence). V shed 4 bases and J 5 bases; nucleotides not matched to a gene: 4. The CDR3 region has the DNA TGTGCCAGCAGCTACGGACAGGGGGGGACTGAAGCTTTCTTT. Residues: CASSYGQGGTEAFF.

The V and J genes are TRBV27 and TRBJ2-7; D unresolved. Germline loops: CDR1 MNHEY, CDR2 SMNVEV (reference sequence). V gave up 5 bases and J gave up 3 bases, with 11 bases separating them. This CDR3 comprises 13 residues. The CDR3 DNA is TGTGCCAGCAGTCTATATCGCGACTACGAGCAGTACTTC. This gives the protein CASSLYRDYEQYF.

The rearrangement uses TRBV9 and TRBJ2-6; D tentatively reads TRBD1 or TRBD2 (5 bases each). CDR1 is SGDLS, CDR2 YYNGEE, per germline. The V and J ends lost 4 bases and 2 bases respectively, with 10 bases between them. The CDR3 has 15 amino acids. The CDR3 loop reads CASSIEGTGANVLTF. The CDR3 DNA follows: TGTGCCAGCAGCATAGAGGGGACTGGGGCCAACGTCCTGACTTTC.